This T cell receptor (beta chain) was identified in a study of CD8 T cells in ankylosing spondylitis. Study conclusions and caveats: Reactive arthritis synovial fluid and blood previously showed some of these motif variants. Peripheral blood held disease-linked clones only at relatively low frequency, and these were CD8+. In ankylosing spondylitis blood, a motif of several highly homologous TCR beta variants appeared characteristic.

Germline V lookup: CDR1 SQVTM, CDR2 ANQGSEA. CDR3 length: 14 residues. After removal of 6 bases from V and 7 bases from J, the junction contained 5 bases not matched to a gene. Using its own MiXCR run on the 5' RACE reads, TCRdb lists one record per CDR3 protein. The profile covers around 300,000 distinct CDR3 sequences, with about 20% appearing a single time and 3.5% taken by the ten largest. In its sample, this clonotype was seen many times. Its specificity is unknown. Sequenced material: blood, either unsorted or a sorted T cell fraction (not recorded which). The TCR was taken from a female donor with ankylosing spondylitis or in good health (not recorded which). The chain links TRBV29-1 to TRBJ2-1; TRBD2 matches 14 bases. DNA for the CDR3: TGCAGCGTGGGCGGGACTAGCGGGAGTAATGAGCAGTTCTTC. Translated: CSVGGTSGSNEQFF.